This T cell receptor (beta chain) was obtained from a study of regulatory T cells in long-lasting Graves disease. As for the study in general: For a period under 3 months, newly diagnosed Graves' patients had taken antithyroid drugs.

Time point: newly diagnosed GD, antithyroid drugs for less than 3 months. The authors made the TCR library using RNA they extracted from PBMCs. An endocrinology department in Xi'an, China, recruited the patients. The TCR beta library used iRepertoire HTBI primers with Arm-PCR amplification of CDR3. TCRdb fed the multiplex PCR reads into MiXCR, producing one record per CDR3 protein. This table holds 350,000 to 450,000 distinct CDR3 sequences, approximately 16% found once. The CDR3 is 12 residues long. Germline-derived CDR1 and CDR2 are KGHSH and LQKENI. Trimming took off 6 bases at V and 5 bases at J, with 11 bases between the two ends. This clonotype appeared many times. The same specimen was also included in a second study, on T cells in Graves' hyperthyroidism and ophthalmopathy. According to that study: The HTBI primer set drove a first-round RT-PCR of the TCR CDR3.

V gene TRBV18 combines with J gene TRBJ2-7; D is ambiguous. The sample here was peripheral blood mononuclear cells (PBMCs), taken at new diagnosis, from a patient treated with antithyroid drugs. This clonotype was sampled from a woman aged 40 to 50 with Graves disease. The CDR3: CASSNLLDEQYF. In DNA form, the CDR3 reads TGTGCCAGCTCGAACCTCCTGGACGAGCAGTACTTC. The full variable domain, completed using reference TRBV18 and TRBJ2-7, is NAGVMQNPRHLVRRRGQEARLRCSPMKGHSHVYWYRQLPEEGLKFMVYLQKENIIDESGMPKERFSAEFPKEGPSILRIQQVVRGDSAAYFCASSNLLDEQYFGPGTRLTVT.